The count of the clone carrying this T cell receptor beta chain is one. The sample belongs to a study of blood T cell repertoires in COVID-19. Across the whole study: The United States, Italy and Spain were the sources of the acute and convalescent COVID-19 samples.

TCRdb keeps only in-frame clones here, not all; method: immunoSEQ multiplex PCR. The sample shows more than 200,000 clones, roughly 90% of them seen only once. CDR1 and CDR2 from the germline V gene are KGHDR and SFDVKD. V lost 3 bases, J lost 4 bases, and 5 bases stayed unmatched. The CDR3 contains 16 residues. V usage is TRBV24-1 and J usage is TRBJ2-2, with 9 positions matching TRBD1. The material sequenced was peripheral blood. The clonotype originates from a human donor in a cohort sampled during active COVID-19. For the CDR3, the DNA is TGTGCCACCAGTGATCCCGGGACAGGGATCACCGGGGAGCTGTTTTTT. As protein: CATSDPGTGITGELFF.